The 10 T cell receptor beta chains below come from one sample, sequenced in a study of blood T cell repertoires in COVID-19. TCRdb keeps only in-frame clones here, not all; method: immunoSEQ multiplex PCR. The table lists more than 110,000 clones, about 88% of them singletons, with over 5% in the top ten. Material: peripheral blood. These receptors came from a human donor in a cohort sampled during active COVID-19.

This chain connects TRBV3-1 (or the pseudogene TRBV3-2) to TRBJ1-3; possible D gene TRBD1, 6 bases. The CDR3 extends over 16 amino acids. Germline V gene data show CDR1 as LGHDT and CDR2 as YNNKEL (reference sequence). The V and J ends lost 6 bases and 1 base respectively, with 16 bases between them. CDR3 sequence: CASRNSGDTSGNTIYF. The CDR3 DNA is TGTGCCAGCAGAAACTCAGGGGACACGTCTGGAAACACCATATATTTT.

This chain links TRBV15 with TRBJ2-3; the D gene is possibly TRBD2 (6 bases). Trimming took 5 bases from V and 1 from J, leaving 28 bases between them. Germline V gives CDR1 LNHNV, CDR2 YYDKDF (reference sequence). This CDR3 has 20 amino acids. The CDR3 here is CATSHKGDPSGVLRTDTQYF. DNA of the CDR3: TGTGCCACCAGCCACAAGGGAGATCCTTCGGGGGTGTTGCGCACAGATACGCAGTATTTT.

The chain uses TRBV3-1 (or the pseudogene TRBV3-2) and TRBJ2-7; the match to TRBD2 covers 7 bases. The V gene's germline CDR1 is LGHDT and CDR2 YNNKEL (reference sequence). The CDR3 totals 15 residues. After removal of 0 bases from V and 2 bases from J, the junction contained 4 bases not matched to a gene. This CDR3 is CASSQDRAGTYEQYF. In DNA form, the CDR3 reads TGTGCCAGCAGCCAAGATCGAGCGGGAACCTACGAGCAGTACTTC.

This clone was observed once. The CDR3 DNA reads TGTGCCAGCAGCCCTCCCTGGCGGGGGGGCGTCAATGAGCAGTTCTTC. This sequence encodes CASSPPWRGGVNEQFF. The chain recombines TRBV7-9 with TRBJ2-1, with 9 bases identical to TRBD2. Germline V gene lookup returns CDR1 SEHNR and CDR2 FQNEAQ (reference sequence). The CDR3 is 16 residues long. J gave up 6 bases and V 5 bases, and 11 bases lay outside the gene matches.

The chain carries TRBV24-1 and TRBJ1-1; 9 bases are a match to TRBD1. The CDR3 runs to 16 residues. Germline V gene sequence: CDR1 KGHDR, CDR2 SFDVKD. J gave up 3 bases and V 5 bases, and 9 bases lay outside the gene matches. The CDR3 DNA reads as TGTGCCACCAGTGCTAGTGAGGGACAGGGAGACACTGAAGCTTTCTTT. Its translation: CATSASEGQGDTEAFF.

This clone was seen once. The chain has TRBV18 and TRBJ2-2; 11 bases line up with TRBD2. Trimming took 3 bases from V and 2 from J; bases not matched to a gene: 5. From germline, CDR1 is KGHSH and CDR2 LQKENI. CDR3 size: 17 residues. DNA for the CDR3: TGTGCCAGCTCACCGCTAGCGGGAGGCAGAAACACCGGGGAGCTGTTTTTT. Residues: CASSPLAGGRNTGELFF.

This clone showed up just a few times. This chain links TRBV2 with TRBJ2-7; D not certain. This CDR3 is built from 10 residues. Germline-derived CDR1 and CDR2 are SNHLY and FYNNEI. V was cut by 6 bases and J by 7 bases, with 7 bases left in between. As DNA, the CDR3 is TGTGCCAGCAGGGGCCTTGAGCAGTACTTC. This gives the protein CASRGLEQYF.

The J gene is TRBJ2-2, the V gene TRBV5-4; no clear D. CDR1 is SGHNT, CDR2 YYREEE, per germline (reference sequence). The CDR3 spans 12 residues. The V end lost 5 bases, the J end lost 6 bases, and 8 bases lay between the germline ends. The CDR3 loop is CASSEVPGELFF. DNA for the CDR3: TGTGCCAGCAGTGAGGTGCCCGGGGAGCTGTTTTTT.

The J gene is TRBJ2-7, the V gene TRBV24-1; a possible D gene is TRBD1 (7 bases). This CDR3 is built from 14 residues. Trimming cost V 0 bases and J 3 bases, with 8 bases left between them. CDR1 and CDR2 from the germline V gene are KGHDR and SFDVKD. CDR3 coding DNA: TGTGCCACCAGTGATTTGCAGGGGGGCTACGAGCAGTACTTC. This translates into CATSDLQGGYEQYF.

CDR3 region: CASSLDSGGSPSYEQYF. The CDR3 DNA reads as TGTGCCAGCAGCTTAGATTCGGGTGGCTCCCCATCCTACGAGCAGTACTTC. The rearrangement uses TRBV11-2 and TRBJ2-7; D gene unclear. The germline V gene encodes CDR1 SGHAT and CDR2 FQNNGV. With 0 bases removed from V and 1 base from J, the gap between germline ends came to 16 bases. The CDR3 extends over 17 amino acids.